This T cell receptor (beta chain) stems from a study of neurological immune-mediated disorders. Time point specified: longitudinal time-point 2. Unsorted libraries were generated from 2 million PBMCs. These cells had been stored in RNAlater at -80 C. This clonotype was seen at least ten times. The antigen remains unidentified. A single run covered 15-18 subjects with over 170 million TCR-beta sequences. TCRdb re-derived calls from the 5' RACE reads in MiXCR, one entry per CDR3 protein. In the table there are 80,000 to 100,000 distinct CDR3 sequences, 5.8% of which are singletons. Study findings and constraints: Among 34 multiple sclerosis patients, phylogenetic grouping put the repertoires of 18 into a single related-CDR3 cluster, a possible signature.

The V segment lost 5 bases and the J segment 0 bases; nucleotides outside the gene matches: 1. The CDR3 is made up of 14 amino acids. The source of this sequence is a woman aged 55-69 years with multiple sclerosis. This chain joins TRBV12-3 or TRBV12-4 and TRBJ1-3; 7 bases map to TRBD1. Sequenced: PBMCs. The CDR3 DNA sequence: TGTGCCAGCAGTGGGACAGCCTCTGGAAACACCATATATTTT. Translating gives CASSGTASGNTIYF.